These 12 T cell receptor beta chains were all obtained from the same sample, sequenced in a study of neurological immune-mediated disorders. Using its own MiXCR run on the 5' RACE reads, TCRdb lists one record per CDR3 protein. This sample has around 70,000 distinct CDR3 sequences; 2.5% to 4% occur once, and the top ten carry more than 4.5%. Sequenced input: PBMCs. The receptors stem from a woman in her forties or fifties with multiple sclerosis.

At least ten counts were recorded for this clonotype. The V gene is TRBV20-1, the J gene TRBJ2-5; D uncertain. The V end lost 4 bases, the J end lost 4 bases, and 13 bases lay between the germline ends. From germline, CDR1 is DFQATT and CDR2 SNEGSKA (reference sequence). The length of the CDR3 is 13 residues. The CDR3 coding sequence is TGCAGTGCTACTCCGTTAGCCAGAGAGACCCAGTACTTC. As protein: CSATPLARETQYF.

The table lists this clonotype with many counts. The V call is TRBV9, the J call TRBJ1-1; perhaps TRBD1 as D (6 bases). The CDR3 totals 15 residues. Between the trimmed V and J ends, which lost 2 bases and 6 bases, there was a span of 17 bases. Per the germline V gene, CDR1 is SGDLS and CDR2 is YYNGEE. CDR3 in DNA: TGTGCCAGCAGCGTTTGGGGGGCTCGGGGATCTGAAGCTTTCTTT. Translated, it gives CASSVWGARGSEAFF.

This clonotype was counted a few times. This may stem from a read error, because a much larger clone lies one nucleotide away. The chain uses TRBV2 and TRBJ2-4; D is possibly TRBD1 (6 bases). The CDR3 sequence is 12 residues long. Germline V gives CDR1 SNHLY, CDR2 FYNNEI. In DNA, the CDR3 is TGTGACAGCAGTACACAGGGTCAAATGGAGTACTTC. This translates into CDSSTQGQMEYF.

Many counts were recorded for this clonotype. This chain links TRBV7-9 with TRBJ1-2; no definite D call. Germline values: CDR1 SEHNR, CDR2 FQNEAQ (reference sequence). V was trimmed by 0 bases and J by 3 bases, leaving 8 bases between them. This CDR3 is built from 14 residues. The CDR3: CASSLAMGYYGYTF. CDR3 nucleotide sequence: TGTGCCAGCAGCTTAGCGATGGGCTACTATGGCTACACCTTC.

This clonotype was recorded a few times. In this CDR3 the conserved last residue, phenylalanine or tryptophan, is missing, so a read error is likely. V is TRBV12-3 or TRBV12-4 and J is TRBJ1-2; D is unclear. The CDR3 has 13 residues. The V end was cut by 3 bases, the J end by 7 bases, with 12 bases between. CDR3 in DNA: TGTGCCAGCAGTTTGGATGGAAGGGCTGGCTACACCTGC. Protein product: CASSLDGRAGYTC.

This clonotype was detected many times. The V gene is TRBV10-3, the J gene TRBJ1-2; no clear D gene. With 3 bases removed from V and 4 bases from J, the gap between germline ends came to 3 bases. Germline lookup yields CDR1 ENHRY and CDR2 SYGVKD. This CDR3 contains 11 residues. The CDR3 DNA is TGTGCCATCAGTGACTCCTATGGCTACACCTTC. The encoded protein is CAISDSYGYTF.

In this sample, this clonotype turned up many times. The chain joins TRBV6-1 to TRBJ2-2; D may be TRBD1 or TRBD2 (6 bases each). CDR3 length: 15 residues. Germline CDR1 MNHNS, CDR2 SASEGT. Trimming stripped 7 bases from V and 4 bases from J, with 16 bases between. CDR3 amino acids: CASTGWGRGTGELFF. The CDR3 DNA is TGTGCCAGCACTGGCTGGGGGCGGGGCACCGGGGAGCTGTTTTTT.

The table lists this clonotype with many counts. The chain recombines TRBV5-1 with TRBJ1-5; D call uncertain. The germline gives CDR1 SGHRS, CDR2 YFSETQ. V was shortened by 6 bases and J by 2 bases, with 12 bases between the two germline ends. The CDR3 covers 14 residues. CDR3 sequence reads: CASNPSRGNQPQHF. The CDR3 nucleotides read TGCGCCAGCAATCCATCCCGGGGCAATCAGCCCCAGCATTTT.

This clonotype was counted only a few times. A much bigger clone sits one base away, suggesting this may be a read error. The genes are TRBV9 and TRBJ2-1, with D unresolved. The CDR3 has 16 residues. CDR1 is SGDLS, CDR2 YYNGEE, per germline. Trimming removed 2 bases at V and 0 bases at J, with 12 bases between. The chain's CDR3 is CASSVDPAASYNEQFF. The DNA of the CDR3 is TGTGCCAGCAGCGTTGACCCTGCGGCCTCCTACAATGAGCAGTTCTTC.

This clonotype was counted at least ten times. The V gene is TRBV3-1, the J gene TRBJ1-1; TRBD1 aligns across 7 bases. The CDR3 has 13 residues. Trimming took 6 bases from V and 5 from J; bases not matched to a gene: 6. Germline assignment: CDR1 LGHDT and CDR2 YNNKEL (reference sequence). CDR3 region: CASSTGVGTEAFF. The CDR3 DNA follows: TGTGCCAGCAGTACAGGGGTGGGAACTGAAGCTTTCTTT.

V usage is TRBV18 and J usage is TRBJ1-1; 8 bases match TRBD1. The CDR3 contains 16 residues. V lost 0 bases and J lost 4; bases outside the gene matches: 7. Germline CDR1 and CDR2: KGHSH and LQKENI. CDR3 nucleotide sequence: TGTGCCAGCTCACCACCTTTACAGGGGGTGATCACTGAAGCTTTCTTT. This gives the protein CASSPPLQGVITEAFF.

This clonotype was observed a few times. A read error may explain this, as a much larger clone is one base away. The CDR3 DNA is TGCAGTGATAGAGCTTTCGCGGGACAAATCCTAGGCTTC. Its protein is CSDRAFAGQILGF. The rearrangement uses TRBV20-1 and TRBJ2-5; either TRBD1 or TRBD2 may fit D (6 bases each). CDR3 length equals 13 residues. Germline loops: CDR1 DFQATT, CDR2 SNEGSKA (reference sequence).